The rows below give T cell receptor beta chains drawn from one sample of a study of blood T cells in healthy people across ages. TCRdb fed the 5' RACE reads into MiXCR, producing one record per CDR3 protein. The repertoire consists of approximately 940,000 distinct CDR3 sequences, with around 46% occurring once and the leading ten covering roughly 13%. Input material: blood. These receptors were collected from a man aged 25 to 40 in good health. Both conserved end residues are part of each CDR3. The order of the fields is clone size, J gene, V gene, CDR3 protein. The size of a clone is reported for some rows only, either as once, few or many, or as a class for expanded clones.

.,TRBJ2-3,TRBV7-9,CASRESGGADTQYF
.,TRBJ2-5,TRBV5-6,CASSFSGRALEQYF
.,TRBJ2-4,TRBV3-1,CASSQDLNGGQYF
.,TRBJ2-1,TRBV27,CASSLTGSPYNEQFF
few,TRBJ2-1,TRBV2,CASSVLAGGQNEQFF
.,TRBJ2-1,TRBV9,CASSVEPGTSNWPPDNEQFF
few,TRBJ2-5,TRBV12-3/TRBV12-4,CASSLGEDGTQYF
.,TRBJ1-3,TRBV29-1,CSATTGHTGNTIYF
.,TRBJ1-1,TRBV20-1,CSARGVLRDTEAFF
once,TRBJ2-1,TRBV5-1,CASSSGGLAGGNNEQFF
.,.,TRBV6-4,CASSESGSETQYF
.,TRBJ2-7,TRBV5-1,CASSVDSHLSYEQYF
once,TRBJ2-7,TRBV28,CASRLTGQTYEQYF
.,TRBJ1-1,TRBV18,CASSQQFMNTEAFF
few,TRBJ2-3,TRBV6-6,CASSYPSGADTQYF
.,TRBJ2-7,TRBV7-7,CASSPTDRHYEQYF
.,TRBJ2-1,TRBV20-1,CSASVAGLSYNEQFF
.,TRBJ1-2,TRBV2,CASSYRVTNYGYTF
.,TRBJ1-1,TRBV18,CASSPSQGIEAFF
.,TRBJ2-7,TRBV6-5,CASSYGGTGGSGQYF
few,TRBJ1-5,TRBV12-3/TRBV12-4,CASSPPIQGVGAQPQHF
.,TRBJ1-1,TRBV6-2/TRBV6-3,CASSWTEGAEAFF
few,TRBJ1-6,TRBV7-9,CASSEINSPLHF
.,TRBJ1-2,TRBV7-2,CASSFPGAYYGYTF
few,TRBJ1-5,TRBV6-2/TRBV6-3,CASSYRGYSNQPQHF
.,TRBJ2-7,TRBV20-1,CSARDGTGGVKQYF
many,TRBJ2-4,TRBV15,CATSREGAGGNIQYF
few,TRBJ2-1,TRBV5-1,CASSSYWTSGQLGVAEQFF
.,TRBJ1-2,TRBV6-5,CASRTVELGYTF
few,TRBJ2-7,TRBV20-1,CSAPLGPLLEQYF
.,TRBJ2-7,TRBV12-3/TRBV12-4,CASSLRGRGPYEQYF
few,TRBJ1-2,TRBV7-2,CASSSGGGTLHGYTF
once,TRBJ1-2,TRBV4-1,CASSPEGARSYGYTF
once,TRBJ2-5,TRBV18,CASSPNTEETQYF
many,TRBJ1-2,TRBV20-1,CSGTGNYGYTF
.,TRBJ2-5,TRBV28,CASSLNGHQETQYF
.,TRBJ1-2,TRBV6-1,CASSEGGADGYTF
.,TRBJ2-3,TRBV29-1,CSVVGGLSTDTQYF
.,.,TRBV12-3/TRBV12-4,CASSLRSGDIQYF
.,TRBJ2-1,TRBV19,CASPSGTSGVNEQFF
.,TRBJ1-2,TRBV7-9,CASSLTDRAYDGYTF
.,TRBJ2-7,TRBV6-5,CASSGATSGPSYEQYF
.,TRBJ2-5,TRBV28,CASSNWDLQETQYF
once,TRBJ1-3,TRBV7-9,CASSLAGLDTIYF
few,TRBJ2-5,TRBV12-3/TRBV12-4,CASSPIGQGEETQYF
.,TRBJ1-2,TRBV7-8,CASSFTEQSYGYTF
few,TRBJ2-7,TRBV28,CASSFMPSGGSYEQYF
.,TRBJ1-5,TRBV24-1,CATSDSGGGQPQHF
.,TRBJ2-4,TRBV28,CASSFRATVNIQYF
.,TRBJ2-3,TRBV7-6,CASSGSIGAAWYF
many,TRBJ2-3,TRBV12-3/TRBV12-4,CASTLGASTDTQYF
.,TRBJ2-1,TRBV5-1,CASSLEVQDYNEQFF
.,TRBJ2-5,TRBV11-2,CASTPAGVGQYF
.,TRBJ2-1,TRBV20-1,CSARDLSSGVPSYNEQFF
.,TRBJ2-5,TRBV4-1,CASSQERLARETQYF
.,TRBJ1-4,TRBV6-1,CASSALDRDDEKLFF
.,TRBJ1-5,TRBV6-2/TRBV6-3,CASRPSTGQGISPQHF
.,TRBJ2-3,TRBV7-3,CASSLGLGTRTDTQYF
.,TRBJ2-7,TRBV28,CASSLPLEPYEQYF
.,TRBJ2-3,TRBV12-3/TRBV12-4,CASSLRDLSTDTQYF